The 10 T cell receptor beta chains in this list originate from one sample, sequenced in a study of cytomegalovirus exposure and HLA in healthy donors. 60 Vbeta and 13 Jbeta primers were used in PCR. Assay: immunoSEQ multiplex PCR; the TCRdb copy retains only in-frame clones and omits some. The table lists about 190,000 clones, over 80% of them singletons, with roughly 1.5% in the top ten. Sequencing was done on a sample of PBMCs. The receptor source for this set is a middle-aged man in good health and CMV-seronegative.

This clone showed up just once. At one boundary the junction diverges from the germline segment, which might be a read error. The rearrangement links TRBV7-7 to TRBJ2-5; D unclear. The CDR3 totals 14 residues. The germline V gene has CDR1 SSHAT and CDR2 FNYEAQ (reference sequence). In nucleotides, the CDR3 is TGTGCTAGCAGTTATAGCACTCTACAAGAGACCCAGTACTTC. It is translated as CASSYSTLQETQYF.

The chain recombines TRBV28 with TRBJ1-1, with D unclear. The V end was cut by 3 bases, the J end by 6 bases, with 11 bases between. Germline assignment: CDR1 MDHEN and CDR2 SYDVKM. This CDR3 contains 13 residues. The CDR3 DNA is TGTGCCAGCAGTTTTTCCAACGGTCCTGAAGCTTTCTTT. Its translation: CASSFSNGPEAFF.

The chain uses TRBV28 and TRBJ2-2; 13 bases line up with TRBD2. Germline trimming cut 5 bases from V and 5 bases from J; bases unmatched to any gene: 8. This CDR3 is built from 17 residues. CDR1 is MDHEN and CDR2 is SYDVKM in the germline V gene. Written as DNA, the CDR3 is TGTGCCAGCAGTCGAACCGGGACTAGCGGGGTGACCGGGGAGCTGTTTTTT. Protein: CASSRTGTSGVTGELFF.

The CDR3 is CASSLYTSRPNNEQFF. CDR3 sequence (DNA): TGTGCCAGCAGCCTCTATACTAGTCGACCAAACAATGAGCAGTTCTTC. The J gene is TRBJ2-1, the V gene TRBV11-3, with D perhaps matching TRBD2 (5 bases). This CDR3 has 16 amino acids. V shed 5 bases and J shed 5 bases, with 19 bases lying between them. The germline V gene has CDR1 SGHNT and CDR2 YENEEA.

V usage is TRBV29-1 and J usage is TRBJ2-3, with 9 nucleotides matching TRBD2. This CDR3 region has 14 residues. The germline V gene has CDR1 SQVTM and CDR2 ANQGSEA. J was trimmed by 0 bases and V by 7 bases; bases with no gene match: 5. The CDR3 DNA follows: TGCAGCGACCTGGGACTAGCTAGCACAGATACGCAGTATTTT. Amino acid sequence: CSDLGLASTDTQYF.

The chain carries TRBV28 and TRBJ2-1; D is perhaps TRBD2 (6 bases). The CDR3 is made up of 15 amino acids. Between the trimmed V and J ends, which lost 3 bases and 0 bases, there was a span of 9 bases. Germline values: CDR1 MDHEN, CDR2 SYDVKM. In DNA, the CDR3 is TGTGCCAGCAGTTTGGGGGGAGCCTCCTACAATGAGCAGTTCTTC. It encodes CASSLGGASYNEQFF.

V usage is TRBV19 and J usage is TRBJ2-1; 10 positions match TRBD2. The CDR3 length is 14 residues. The V gene's germline CDR1 is LNHDA and CDR2 SQIVND (reference sequence). Germline trimming cut 4 bases from V and 6 bases from J; bases unmatched to any gene: 3. CDR3 protein: CASSTSGRGNEQFF. The CDR3 nucleotides read TGTGCCAGTAGTACGAGCGGGAGGGGCAATGAGCAGTTCTTC.

The rearrangement joins TRBV5-4 to TRBJ2-3; weak D call: TRBD1 (6 bases). CDR1 and CDR2 from the germline V gene are SGHNT and YYREEE (reference sequence). The ends were cut back, 4 bases at V and 4 bases at J, with 13 bases in the middle. CDR3 size: 14 residues. The CDR3 bases are TGTGCCAGCAGCCTCGAATGGGGGCCAGATACGCAGTATTTT. Encoded protein: CASSLEWGPDTQYF.

The chain uses TRBV7-2 and TRBJ2-3; 7 bases map to TRBD2. J was trimmed by 2 bases and V by 7 bases; bases with no gene match: 6. Germline V lookup: CDR1 SGHTA, CDR2 FQGNSA. This CDR3 has 14 residues. CDR3 protein: CASNPSGNTDTQYF. The CDR3, as DNA: TGTGCCAGCAATCCTAGCGGAAACACAGATACGCAGTATTTT. Full variable domain (missing parts from reference TRBV7-2 and TRBJ2-3): GAGVSQSPSNKVTEKGKDVELRCDPISGHTALYWYRQSLGQGLEFLIYFQGNSAPDKSGLPSDRFSAERTGGSVSTLTIQRTQQEDSAVYLCASNPSGNTDTQYFGPGTRLTVL.

This clone was recorded once. This same CDR3 is encoded by further DNA sequences in the sample. The chain links TRBV5-1 to TRBJ1-6; 7 bases are a match to TRBD1. V dropped 0 bases and J dropped 7; count of bases not matched to a gene: 4. Germline values: CDR1 SGHRS, CDR2 YFSETQ. CDR3 length: 15 residues. CDR3 nucleotide sequence: TGCGCCAGCAGCTTGGACGGGACAGCCAATTCACCCCTCCACTTT. It translates to CASSLDGTANSPLHF.